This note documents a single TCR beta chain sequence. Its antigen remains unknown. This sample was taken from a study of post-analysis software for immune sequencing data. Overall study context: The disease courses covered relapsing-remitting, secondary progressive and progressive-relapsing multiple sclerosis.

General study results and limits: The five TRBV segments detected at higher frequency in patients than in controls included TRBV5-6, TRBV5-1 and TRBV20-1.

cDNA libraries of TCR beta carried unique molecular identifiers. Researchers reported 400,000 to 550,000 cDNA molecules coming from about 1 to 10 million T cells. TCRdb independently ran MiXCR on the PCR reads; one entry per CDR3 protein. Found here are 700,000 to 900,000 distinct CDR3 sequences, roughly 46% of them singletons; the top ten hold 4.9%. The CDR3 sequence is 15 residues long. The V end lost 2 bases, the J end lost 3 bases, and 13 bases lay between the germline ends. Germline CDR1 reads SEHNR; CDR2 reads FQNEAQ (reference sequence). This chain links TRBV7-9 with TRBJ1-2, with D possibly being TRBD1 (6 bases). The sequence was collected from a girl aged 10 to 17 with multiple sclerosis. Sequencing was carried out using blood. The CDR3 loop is CASSLPGAQDYGYTF. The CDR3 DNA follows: TGTGCCAGCAGCTTACCGGGGGCGCAGGACTATGGCTACACCTTC.